This record concerns one T cell receptor beta chain sequence. Its antigen is as yet unknown. The entry originates in a study of cytomegalovirus exposure and HLA in healthy donors. Study conclusions and caveats: Reportedly, HLA-A and HLA-B alleles of most subjects were accurately predicted from TCR beta.

The CDR3 length is 15 residues. V shed 5 bases, J shed 5 bases, and the junction held 9 bases outside the gene matches. Germline values: CDR1 SGHNT, CDR2 YENEEA. The primer mix had 60 Vbeta and 13 Jbeta primers. Generated by immunoSEQ multiplex PCR, the TCRdb table keeps only in-frame clones and is missing some. Of tens of thousands of clones listed, roughly three quarters are singletons. The material sequenced was PBMCs. The V call is TRBV11-3, the J call TRBJ2-1; TRBD1 agrees at 7 bases. This receptor was obtained from a young man in good health and CMV-seronegative. CDR3 DNA sequence: TGTGCCAGCAGCACTACCCGGGACAGAAACAATGAGCAGTTCTTC. Residues: CASSTTRDRNNEQFF.